The 14 T cell receptor beta chains below were found in one sample sequenced in a study of response to subunit inactivated influenza vaccine. In TCRdb, the RT-PCR reads were re-called with MiXCR into one record per CDR3 protein. Of about 520,000 distinct CDR3 sequences in the sample, around 7.7% were seen once. The material was PBMCs from blood, obtained roughly 24 months after vaccination. These receptors all stem from a man aged 50-75 years who received an inactivated influenza vaccine.

This clonotype was picked up a small number of times. The chain couples TRBV12-3 or TRBV12-4 to TRBJ1-5; D is undetermined. This CDR3 spans 14 amino acids. V lost 2 bases and J 4 bases, leaving 9 bases between the germline ends. CDR3 coding DNA: TGTGCCAGCAGTTTATTAAGGGCGAATCAGCCCCAGCATTTT. Translation gives CASSLLRANQPQHF.

This clonotype has a handful of counts. The CDR3 sequence: CASSHGPYYQPQHF. The CDR3 nucleotides read TGTGCCAGCAGTCACGGACCGTATTATCAGCCCCAGCATTTT. The chain uses TRBV7-2 and TRBJ1-5; D is ambiguous. CDR1 is SGHTA and CDR2 is FQGNSA in the germline V gene. CDR3 length: 14 residues. V was cut by 6 bases and J by 5 bases, with 14 bases left in between.

This clonotype has more than one count but fewer than ten. The gene calls are TRBV7-8 and TRBJ1-1; D unresolved. In germline, CDR1 is SGHVS, CDR2 FQNEAQ. V was shortened by 5 bases and J by 5 bases, with 15 bases between the two germline ends. The CDR3 is made up of 14 amino acids. Written as DNA, the CDR3 is TGTGCCAGCAGCCCGGTGGAGGTGGGAACTGAAGCTTTCTTT. Residues: CASSPVEVGTEAFF.

This clonotype was recorded at least ten times. The chain employs TRBV20-1 and TRBJ2-1, with D hard to call. CDR1 and CDR2 (germline): DFQATT, SNEGSKA (reference sequence). V was trimmed by 4 bases and J by 0 bases, leaving 16 bases between them. The CDR3 is made up of 16 amino acids. The CDR3 DNA reads as TGCAGTGCTATCGATCGCGCCGGAACCTCCTACAATGAGCAGTTCTTC. This gives the protein CSAIDRAGTSYNEQFF.

This clonotype was picked up a small number of times. The genes are TRBV3-1 and TRBJ1-5; D remains ambiguous. The length of the CDR3 is 15 residues. The germline V gene has CDR1 LGHDT and CDR2 YNNKEL (reference sequence). V shed 4 bases and J shed 5 bases, with 15 bases lying between them. The CDR3, as DNA: TGTGCCAGCAGCCCACGGACGGGCGGAGATCAGCCCCAGCATTTT. Encoded protein: CASSPRTGGDQPQHF.

This clonotype was observed many times. The CDR3 spells CSARTGAGEQYF. As DNA, the CDR3 is TGCAGTGCTAGAACAGGGGCGGGGGAGCAGTACTTC. This rearrangement joins TRBV20-1 to TRBJ2-7; possible D gene TRBD1, 7 bases. Trimming cost V 2 bases and J 7 bases, with 12 bases left between them. Germline values: CDR1 DFQATT, CDR2 SNEGSKA (reference sequence). CDR3 length: 12 residues.

V is TRBV23-1 and J is TRBJ2-3; TRBD2 might be the D (6 bases). TRBV23-1 is an open reading frame whose function is uncertain. Trimming removed 2 bases at V and 11 bases at J, with 14 bases between. This CDR3 has 13 amino acids. The CDR3 coding sequence is TGCGCCAGCAGTCAAAACGGGGGAGCTATGCAGTATTTT. The encoded protein is CASSQNGGAMQYF.

The J gene is TRBJ2-1, the V gene TRBV5-1, with 8 positions matching TRBD2. With 2 bases clipped from V and 7 bases from J, the junction kept 8 bases outside the gene matches. CDR3 length: 15 residues. Germline V gene sequence: CDR1 SGHRS, CDR2 YFSETQ. The CDR3 region has the DNA TGCGCCAGCAGCTTCGGGCAGGGCGGGAGGAATGAGCAGTTCTTC. It encodes CASSFGQGGRNEQFF.

This clonotype occurred a few times. V gene TRBV7-3 combines with J gene TRBJ2-1, with TRBD1 matching over 11 bases. This CDR3 has 17 amino acids. The germline V gene has CDR1 SGHTA and CDR2 FQGTGA. V lost 6 bases to trimming and J lost 5 bases; unmatched junction nucleotides: 12. DNA of the CDR3: TGTGCCAGCAGGTCACTACCTCCGGGACAGGGGGACAATGAGCAGTTCTTC. This encodes CASRSLPPGQGDNEQFF.

This clonotype was seen more than once but under ten times. V and J are TRBV7-9 and TRBJ2-4; unclear D gene. This CDR3 has 17 amino acids. Germline assignment: CDR1 SEHNR and CDR2 FQNEAQ (reference sequence). V lost 5 bases and J lost 3, with 20 bases in between. The CDR3: CASSPGRRTRLKNIQYF. The CDR3 DNA reads TGTGCCAGCAGCCCTGGGCGCAGGACGCGCCTCAAAAACATTCAGTACTTC.

This clonotype has ten or more counts. The chain uses TRBV7-2 and TRBJ2-7; TRBD2 agrees at 13 bases. The CDR3 sequence is 14 residues long. The V segment lost 8 bases and the J segment 6 bases; nucleotides outside the gene matches: 7. CDR1 SGHTA and CDR2 FQGNSA come from the germline V gene. The chain's CDR3 is CASGLAGASFEQYF. Written as DNA, the CDR3 is TGTGCCAGCGGACTAGCGGGGGCGTCGTTCGAGCAGTACTTC.

In its sample, this clonotype was seen a few times. This chain joins TRBV5-1 and TRBJ1-6, with 10 positions matching TRBD1. Germline lookup yields CDR1 SGHRS and CDR2 YFSETQ. After removal of 4 bases from V and 8 bases from J, the junction contained 9 bases not matched to a gene. The CDR3 has 16 amino acids. The CDR3 DNA is TGCGCCAGCAGCCTAAGGGACAGGGGTGAGCATTCACCCCTCCACTTT. Translating it yields CASSLRDRGEHSPLHF.

There are a few counts of this clonotype. J is TRBJ2-4 and V is TRBV6-1; D might be TRBD2 (6 bases). The germline CDR1 and CDR2 sequences are MNHNS and SASEGT. The CDR3 is 15 amino acids. The germline V and J ends were trimmed by 6 bases and 0 bases, with 12 bases remaining between them. The CDR3 DNA is TGTGCCAGCAGCGACGCGGGGCTAGCCAAAAACATTCAGTACTTC. Translating gives CASSDAGLAKNIQYF.

The genes are TRBV30 and TRBJ1-2; maybe TRBD1 (6 bases). CDR3 length: 13 amino acids. The V gene's germline CDR1 is GTSNPN and CDR2 SVGIG (reference sequence). The V and J ends lost 2 bases and 7 bases respectively, with 14 bases between them. CDR3 protein: CAWSFNRAAGYTF. CDR3 bases: TGTGCCTGGAGTTTTAACAGGGCGGCTGGCTACACCTTC.